This T cell receptor beta chain was sequenced for a study of response to subunit inactivated influenza vaccine. General study points: Each seasonal influenza vaccination, the authors suggested, recruits few new T cells.

Germline-derived CDR1 and CDR2 are DFQATT and SNEGSKA (reference sequence). V lost 0 bases to trimming and J lost 5 bases; unmatched junction nucleotides: 10. This CDR3 has 15 amino acids. MiXCR, run by TCRdb on the RT-PCR reads, gives a single entry per CDR3 protein. The sample comprises 650,000 to 850,000 distinct CDR3 sequences, more than 11% of which are singletons, and around 6.5% rests with the top ten. In regard to this clonotype: Its antigen remains unidentified.

This sequence joins TRBV20-1 and TRBJ2-7; 7 nucleotides line up with TRBD1. Sequenced here: PBMCs from blood, sampled 14 to 15 days before vaccination. This receptor was identified in a man aged 50-60 years who received an inactivated influenza vaccine. The CDR3 nucleotides read TGCAGTGCTAGAGACCCCACAGGGGATTACGACGAGCAGTACTTC. Translated, it gives CSARDPTGDYDEQYF.